The text below deals with one TCR beta chain. The record originates from a study of blood T cell repertoires in COVID-19. In the study overall: Samples taken during acute and convalescent COVID-19 were collected in the United States, Italy and Spain. Sources were T cells, B-cell-depleted T cells, or PBMCs; the material itself was cDNA or gDNA.

Residents of about two dozen US areas, aged roughly 18 to 95 years, made up the participants. Original data processing: Amplification of reference gene primers provided the estimated nucleated cell counts. Generated by immunoSEQ multiplex PCR, the TCRdb table keeps only in-frame clones and is missing some. V and J calls and clone size come straight from that table; D and trimming were deduced from the DNA. The sample includes roughly 200,000 clones, 75% to 90% of them seen just once. J lost 5 bases, V lost 6 bases, and 6 bases had no gene match. The CDR3 is made up of 15 amino acids. The germline gives CDR1 ENHRY, CDR2 SYGVKD.

Specimen: PBMCs or T cells enriched from blood (not recorded which). This chain links TRBV10-3 with TRBJ2-3; 12 bases fit TRBD1. This clonotype was obtained from a woman aged 40 to 50 with acute COVID-19. CDR3 DNA: TGTGCCATCAGCGGGGGACAGGGGGCAATAGATACGCAGTATTTT. Amino acids: CAISGGQGAIDTQYF.